These 2 T cell receptor beta chains were sequenced from one sample in a study of T cell responses to AZD1222 COVID-19 vaccine. TCRdb's copy holds only in-frame clones and misses some; the assay was immunoSEQ multiplex PCR. The data show about 150,000 clones, with around 90% seen just once and about 4.4% held by the top ten. The material was peripheral blood, obtained on day 0 of AZD1222 vaccination. The receptors come from an adult in good health.

The chain combines TRBV19 with TRBJ2-7, with TRBD1 as a possible D gene (6 bases). Trimming removed 9 bases at V and 0 bases at J, with 12 bases between. The CDR3 contains 13 residues. Germline CDR1 reads LNHDA; CDR2 reads SQIVND (reference sequence). CDR3 coding DNA: TGTGCCAGCAGAGACAGGTACTCCTACGAGCAGTACTTC. It yields the protein CASRDRYSYEQYF.

J is TRBJ1-2 and V is TRBV19, with TRBD1 identical over 7 bases. V lost 6 bases to trimming and J lost 0 bases; unmatched junction nucleotides: 7. Germline CDR1 LNHDA, CDR2 SQIVND (reference sequence). This CDR3 region has 15 residues. The DNA of the CDR3 is TGTGCCAGTAGACCGGGACAGAGGACTAACTATGGCTACACCTTC. Protein: CASRPGQRTNYGYTF.